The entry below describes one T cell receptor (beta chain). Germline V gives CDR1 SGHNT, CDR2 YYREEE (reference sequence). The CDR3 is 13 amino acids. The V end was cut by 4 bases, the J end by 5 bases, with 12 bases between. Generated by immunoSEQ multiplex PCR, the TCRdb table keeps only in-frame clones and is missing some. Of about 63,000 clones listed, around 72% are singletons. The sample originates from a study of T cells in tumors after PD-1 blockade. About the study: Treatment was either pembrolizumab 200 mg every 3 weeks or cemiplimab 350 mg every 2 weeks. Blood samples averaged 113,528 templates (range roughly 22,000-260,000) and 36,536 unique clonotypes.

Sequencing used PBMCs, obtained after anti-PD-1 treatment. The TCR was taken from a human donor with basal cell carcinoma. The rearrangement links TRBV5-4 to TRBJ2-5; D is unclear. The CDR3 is CASSPPHPETQYF. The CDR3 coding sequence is TGTGCCAGCAGCCCCCCCCATCCCGAGACCCAGTACTTC.